One and the same sample provided the 20 T cell receptor beta chains below, sequenced in a study of tumor-infiltrating lymphocytes in primary liver carcinoma. Priming with a constant-region primer yielded TCR beta cDNA from about 510 ng total RNA. For TCR beta, libraries were produced by three nested multiplex PCR rounds using slightly modified ARM-PCR. A C-beta reverse primer was combined with TRBV1-TRBV30 forward primers in the first two PCR rounds, and each round had 10 cycles. TCRdb ran MiXCR on the multiplex PCR reads and lists one entry per CDR3 protein. The table lists roughly 80,000 distinct CDR3 sequences, roughly two thirds of them singletons. Scientists recovered RNA and DNA together from around 18-30 mg of unsorted bulk tissue. Sequenced: tumor-adjacent normal liver tissue. The receptors originated from a man aged 35-49 years with primary liver carcinoma and hepatitis B virus infection.

Concerning this clonotype: It is unclear where the CDR3 begins or ends on the DNA, so no DNA is shown, and the CDR3 is as TCRdb lists it. This chain joins TRBV30 and TRBJ2-3; the table's D call, TRBD2, was not checked against the DNA. Germline CDR1 GTSNPN, CDR2 SVGIG (reference sequence). The CDR3 numbers 14 amino acids, ends counted. The CDR3 spells CAWNWAGGADTQCF.

The chain joins TRBV28 to TRBJ1-1, with 7 positions matching TRBD1. The junction had 3 bases not matched to a gene; V was cut back by 4 bases and J by 4 bases. The CDR3 sequence is 13 residues long. The germline gives CDR1 MDHEN, CDR2 SYDVKM. In DNA, the CDR3 is TGTGCCAGCAGTTATCAGGGGGGCACTGAAGCTTTCTTT. Translated, it gives CASSYQGGTEAFF.

Notes on this clonotype: This clone may be a read error of a much larger clone one base away. Likely a read error: the CDR3 ends without its conserved phenylalanine or tryptophan. V and J are TRBV5-1 and TRBJ2-1; D is ambiguous. The CDR3 is 16 residues long. CDR1 and CDR2 (germline): SGHRS, YFSETQ. Trimming removed 0 bases at V and 0 bases at J, with 10 bases between. CDR3 sequence: CASSLGVPSSYNEQFL. DNA of the CDR3: TGCGCCAGCAGCTTGGGGGTTCCCAGCTCCTACAATGAGCAGTTCTTA.

Regarding this clonotype: This may come from a read error, since a much larger clone is one base off. The rearrangement joins TRBV30 to TRBJ2-7, with 9 bases matching TRBD2. Germline V gene sequence: CDR1 GTSNPN, CDR2 SVGIG (reference sequence). The CDR3 consists of 14 residues. The CDR3 DNA reads TGTGCCCGGAGTGTAAGCGGGAGGTCCCACGAGCAGTACTTC. The encoded protein is CARSVSGRSHEQYF.

A word on this clonotype: Sequence at one end of the junction differs from germline and may be a read error. The chain recombines TRBV5-4 with TRBJ2-7; D gene unclear. CDR3 length: 14 amino acids. The germline V gene has CDR1 SGHNT and CDR2 YYREEE (reference sequence). The CDR3 DNA sequence: TGTGCCAGCAGCCCCGACCTCTCATCCATCGAGCAATACTTC. Its protein is CASSPDLSSIEQYF. Filled out from reference TRBV5-4 and TRBJ2-7, the complete variable domain reads ETGVTQSPTHLIKTRGQQVTLRCSSQSGHNTVSWYQQALGQGPQFIFQYYREEENGRGNFPPRFSGLQFPNYSSELNVNALELDDSALYLCASSPDLSSIEQYFGPGTRLTVT.

Comment on this clonotype: At one boundary the junction diverges from the germline segment, which might be a read error. V is TRBV12-3 or TRBV12-4 and J is TRBJ2-1, with TRBD1 identical over 12 bases. CDR3 size: 15 residues. The CDR3 bases are TGTGCCAGCAGTAGGGGGACAGGGGGCTCCTACGAGCAGTTCTTT. Protein sequence: CASSRGTGGSYEQFF.

This clonotype occurred many times. The genes are TRBV5-4 and TRBJ2-7; 9 bases fit TRBD1. With 4 bases clipped from V and 5 bases from J, the junction kept 10 bases outside the gene matches. The germline V gene encodes CDR1 SGHNT and CDR2 YYREEE (reference sequence). The length of the CDR3 is 15 residues. The CDR3 DNA reads TGTGCCAGCAGCCCAACCGGGACAGGGATCAACGAGCAGTACTTC. It encodes CASSPTGTGINEQYF.

Points on this clonotype: This may come from a read error, since a much larger clone is one base off. CDR3 sequence: CATLDLAVMHTF. DNA of the CDR3: TGTGCCACCCTAGACCTTGCCGTAATGCACACCTTC. The rearrangement links TRBV6-5 to TRBJ1-2, with no clear D. This CDR3 has 12 amino acids. Deletions cut 10 bases from V and 12 bases from J, with 21 bases between. Germline CDR1 MNHEY, CDR2 SVGAGI.

About this clonotype: This may arise from a read error, as a much more abundant clone is one base away. For the CDR3, the DNA is TGTGCCAGCAGTGCCCCGGGACAGGGGGTTACCTACGAGCAGTTCTTC. This encodes CASSAPGQGVTYEQFF. The rearrangement uses TRBV28 and TRBJ2-1; TRBD1 matches 11 bases. CDR1 MDHEN and CDR2 SYDVKM come from the germline V gene. The trim removed 5 bases at V and 10 bases at J, leaving 13 bases unmatched. This CDR3 region has 16 residues. Based on the CDR3 plus reference TRBV28 and TRBJ2-1, the full variable domain is DVKVTQSSRYLVKRTGEKVFLECVQDMDHENMFWYRQDPGLGLRLIYFSYDVKMKEKGDIPEGYSVSREKKERFSLILESASTNQTSMYLCASSAPGQGVTYEQFFGPGTRLTVL.

At least ten counts were recorded for this clonotype. The chain combines TRBV6-5 with TRBJ2-2; TRBD1 matches at 12 bases. This CDR3 has 16 residues. The V gene's germline CDR1 is MNHEY and CDR2 SVGAGI. V gave up 4 bases and J gave up 7 bases; unmatched junction bases: 7. The CDR3 region is CASSSGTGGKFGELFF. In nucleotides, the CDR3 is TGTGCCAGCAGTTCCGGGACAGGGGGCAAGTTCGGGGAGCTGTTTTTT.

A word on this clonotype: Relative to the germline gene, one junction end is altered; a read error may explain this. The genes are TRBV6-1 and TRBJ2-6; D remains unclear. Germline-derived CDR1 and CDR2 are MNHNS and SASEGT. This CDR3 contains 17 residues. CDR3 bases: TGTGCCAGCAGTGAGGCTACGACTGGTTCTGGGGTCAACGTCCTGACTTTC. It is translated as CASSEATTGSGVNVLTF.

This chain joins TRBV20-1 and TRBJ2-5; TRBD1 might be the D (6 bases). Looked up from germline, CDR1 is DFQATT and CDR2 is SNEGSKA (reference sequence). The V and J ends lost 8 bases and 2 bases respectively, with 15 bases between them. The CDR3 is 13 amino acids. The CDR3 protein is CSLRGTKQETQYF. The CDR3 region has the DNA TGCAGTCTCCGAGGGACAAAACAAGAGACCCAGTACTTC.

V gene TRBV6-6 combines with J gene TRBJ2-2, with a possible D match to TRBD1 (5 bases). This CDR3 has 18 amino acids. With 9 bases removed from V and 0 bases from J, the gap between germline ends came to 23 bases. The V gene's germline CDR1 is MNHNY and CDR2 SVGAGI (reference sequence). CDR3 sequence reads: CASSSSSVGLTNTGELFF. CDR3 sequence (DNA): TGTGCCAGTAGTAGCTCTAGTGTGGGGCTGACGAACACCGGGGAGCTGTTTTTT.

On this clonotype itself: The junction departs from the called germline gene at one end, perhaps through a read error. The CDR3: CATSETGATNSPLRF. The CDR3 nucleotides read TGTGCCACCAGTGAGACAGGGGCCACTAATTCACCCCTCCGCTTT. The chain carries TRBV10-3 and TRBJ1-6, with 8 bases aligning to TRBD1. CDR1 and CDR2 (germline): ENHRY, SYGVKD. This CDR3 is 15 amino acids long.

A remark on this clonotype: This may stem from a read error, because a much larger clone lies one nucleotide away. V gene TRBV11-1 combines with J gene TRBJ2-1; D not resolved. The CDR3 is 16 amino acids. Looked up from germline, CDR1 is SGHAT and CDR2 is FQDESV (reference sequence). CDR3 sequence: CANSLRVADSYNEQFF. Here the CDR3 DNA reads TGTGCCAACAGCCTCCGGGTGGCGGACTCCTACAATGAGCAGTTCTTC.

This clonotype was seen a few times. Sequence at one end of the junction differs from germline and may be a read error. J is TRBJ2-2 and V is TRBV29-1; D unclear. Germline CDR1 reads SQVTM; CDR2 reads ANQGSEA. The CDR3 contains 12 residues. The CDR3 loop reads CSVSTNTGELFF. CDR3 bases: TGCAGCGTTTCAACGAACACTGGGGAGCTGTTTTTT.

About this clonotype itself: This sequence may be a read error, since a much larger clone differs from it by one base. The chain carries TRBV28 and TRBJ2-7, with 11 bases lining up with TRBD1. CDR1 is MDHEN and CDR2 is SYDVKM in the germline V gene. The CDR3 contains 16 residues. The CDR3 reads CVSSAPGQGVTYEQYF. As DNA, the CDR3 is TGTGTCAGCAGTGCCCCGGGACAGGGGGTTACCTACGAGCAGTACTTC.

Of note for this clonotype: Just one base apart from a much larger clone, this may be a read error. This rearrangement joins TRBV28 to TRBJ1-1, with 8 nucleotides matching TRBD1. Germline V lookup: CDR1 MDHEN, CDR2 SYDVKM. The CDR3 is 11 residues long. The CDR3 bases are TGTGACAGCAGTCAGGGGGCGAGAGCTTTCTTT. The encoded protein is CDSSQGARAFF.

As to this clonotype: At one end, the junction sequence differs from germline, possibly due to a read error. V and J are TRBV11-1 and TRBJ2-6; D possibly corresponds to TRBD1 (5 bases). This CDR3 has 14 amino acids. Germline CDR1 and CDR2: SGHAT and FQDESV (reference sequence). CDR3 DNA sequence: TGTGCCAGCAGCTGGAATTTTGGGGCCAACGCCCTGACTTTC. Translation gives CASSWNFGANALTF.

With respect to this clonotype: One base away lies a much larger clone, so this may be a sequencing read error. This chain uses TRBV29-1 with TRBJ2-1, with 9 bases identical to TRBD1. The V gene's germline CDR1 is SQVTM and CDR2 ANQGSEA. This CDR3 has 14 residues. The CDR3 DNA reads TGCAGCGTCACCCGGGACAGGGCGTACAATGAGCAGTTATTC. Protein product: CSVTRDRAYNEQLF.